This TCR beta chain was sequenced for a study of identifying expanded T cells in peripheral blood. Whole-study findings and limits: Technical replicates showed roughly 1.2 changed clones; approximately 2 weeks 15 to 20; four weeks 19. Approximately two-week clone count variance significantly increased as total template count grew.

This CDR3 has 15 residues. V dropped 3 bases and J dropped 3; count of bases not matched to a gene: 8. Germline-derived CDR1 and CDR2 are SNHLY and FYNNEI. Clones were read by immunoSEQ multiplex PCR, and TCRdb kept only the in-frame ones, dropping some. This table has about 82,000 clones, 70% to 90% appearing once. Concerning this clone: What it binds is not known.

During the collection period, no donor immune events like infections were recorded. This TCR was recovered from a person aged 18 to 70 in good health. The sequenced material came from blood. The chain joins TRBV2 to TRBJ2-7; 7 bases map to TRBD1. The CDR3 coding sequence is TGTGCCAGCAGTGATTGGGACAGCCCAAACTACGAGCAGTACTTC. Amino acid sequence: CASSDWDSPNYEQYF.